The 12 T cell receptor beta chains reported below all come from one sample, sequenced in a study of cytomegalovirus exposure and HLA in healthy donors. This PCR relied on a set of 60 Vbeta primers and 13 Jbeta primers. The method was immunoSEQ multiplex PCR; TCRdb's version includes in-frame clones alone and lacks a portion of them. The data hold some 80,000 clones, with around 77% observed a single time. Sequenced sample: PBMCs. Receptor source: a middle-aged man in good health and CMV-seronegative.

V gene TRBV5-3 combines with J gene TRBJ2-5; 11 positions match TRBD2. The J call may be incorrect, as the DNA end agrees better with TRBJ2-7. TRBV5-3 is sorted into the ORF group, with uncertain function. There are 18 residues in the CDR3. The CDR3 loop is CARSPRTSGRNHSYEQYF. The DNA of the CDR3 is TGTGCCAGAAGCCCCAGGACTAGCGGGCGAAACCACTCCTACGAGCAGTACTTC.

This chain links TRBV5-4 with TRBJ1-1; a possible D gene is TRBD1 (5 bases). Trimming took off 4 bases at V and 4 bases at J, with 14 bases between the two ends. The germline V gene encodes CDR1 SGHNT and CDR2 YYREEE (reference sequence). CDR3 length: 14 amino acids. The CDR3 DNA sequence: TGTGCCAGCAGCCCGCAGGGTCGTGGCACTGAAGCTTTCTTT. This codes for CASSPQGRGTEAFF.

A single count supports this clone. J is TRBJ2-7 and V is TRBV12-5; possibly TRBD1 for D (6 bases). The V gene's germline CDR1 is LGHNT and CDR2 FRNRAP. The CDR3 spans 13 residues. V was cut by 5 bases and J by 4 bases, with 12 bases left in between. This CDR3 reads CASGGQGFYEQYF. The CDR3 DNA sequence: TGTGCTAGTGGTGGGCAGGGGTTTTACGAGCAGTACTTC.

The chain couples TRBV28 to TRBJ1-1; D remains ambiguous. The CDR3 totals 11 residues. In germline, CDR1 is MDHEN, CDR2 SYDVKM. V lost 6 bases and J 2 bases, leaving 4 bases between the germline ends. The DNA of the CDR3 is TGTGCCAGCAGAATAAACACTGAAGCTTTCTTT. As protein: CASRINTEAFF.

This rearrangement joins TRBV28 to TRBJ1-1; TRBD1 matches 9 bases. CDR3 size: 15 residues. CDR1 MDHEN and CDR2 SYDVKM come from the germline V gene. V shed 4 bases, J shed 3 bases, and the junction held 6 bases outside the gene matches. The CDR3, as DNA: TGTGCCAGCAGTTCGGGACAGGGAAGGGACACTGAAGCTTTCTTT. The encoded protein is CASSSGQGRDTEAFF.

The chain links TRBV9 to TRBJ2-4; 9 nucleotides agree with TRBD1. CDR3 size: 14 residues. V shed 0 bases, J shed 8 bases, and the junction held 3 bases outside the gene matches. Germline CDR1 SGDLS, CDR2 YYNGEE. CDR3 sequence reads: CASSVARTGDIQYF. Here the CDR3 DNA reads TGTGCCAGCAGCGTAGCTCGGACAGGGGACATTCAGTACTTC.

This rearrangement joins TRBV28 to TRBJ2-5; weak D call: TRBD1 (6 bases). The germline gives CDR1 MDHEN, CDR2 SYDVKM. The CDR3 is 15 residues long. V was cut by 5 bases and J by 4 bases, with 17 bases left in between. CDR3 region: CASSTQGQGGETQYF. The CDR3 nucleotides are TGTGCCAGCAGTACGCAGGGACAAGGCGGAGAGACCCAGTACTTC.

In its sample, this clone was seen a few times. The chain employs TRBV4-3 and TRBJ2-5; the match to TRBD1 covers 8 bases. The CDR3 extends over 13 amino acids. The V gene's germline CDR1 is LGHNA and CDR2 YSLEER. Trimming at V came to 5 bases and at J to 1 base, leaving 0 bases not matched to a gene. CDR3: CASSTGGQETQYF. The CDR3 region has the DNA TGCGCCAGCAGCACAGGGGGCCAAGAGACCCAGTACTTC.

The CDR3 spells CASSPRGQGGYEQYF. For the CDR3, the DNA is TGTGCCAGCAGCCCAAGGGGACAGGGGGGCTACGAGCAGTACTTC. The rearrangement links TRBV7-9 to TRBJ2-7, with 11 nucleotides matching TRBD1. The CDR3 has 15 residues. Germline loops: CDR1 SEHNR, CDR2 FQNEAQ (reference sequence). V lost 5 bases to trimming and J lost 3 bases; unmatched junction nucleotides: 6. The entire variable domain, with the rest obtained from reference TRBV7-9 and TRBJ2-7, is as follows: DTGVSQNPRHKITKRGQNVTFRCDPISEHNRLYWYRQTLGQGPEFLTYFQNEAQLEKSRLLSDRFSAERPKGSFSTLEIQRTEQGDSAMYLCASSPRGQGGYEQYFGPGTRLTVT.

The chain recombines TRBV12-5 with TRBJ2-1; weak D call: TRBD1 (5 bases). V was shortened by 3 bases and J by 4 bases, with 13 bases between the two germline ends. Germline CDR1 and CDR2: LGHNT and FRNRAP. The length of the CDR3 is 15 residues. For the CDR3, the DNA is TGTGCTAGTGGTTTTGTAGGGGCATCTTACAATGAGCAGTTCTTC. This sequence encodes CASGFVGASYNEQFF.

This chain connects TRBV18 to TRBJ2-4; 9 bases align to TRBD1. With V trimmed by 0 bases and J by 6 bases, 6 bases remained unmatched. This CDR3 has 16 residues. Germline V gene sequence: CDR1 KGHSH, CDR2 LQKENI. CDR3 protein: CASSPPQGARVNIQYF. The CDR3 DNA reads as TGTGCCAGCTCACCACCACAGGGGGCCCGAGTAAACATTCAGTACTTC.

The chain couples TRBV11-3 to TRBJ2-7; 9 nucleotides agree with TRBD1. The V gene's germline CDR1 is SGHNT and CDR2 YENEEA. The V and J ends lost 6 bases and 6 bases, in that order; junction bases with no gene match: 6. The CDR3 totals 13 residues. CDR3 coding DNA: TGTGCCAGCAGGGGGACAGGGTCGGTCGAGCAGTACTTC. This codes for CASRGTGSVEQYF.